Following are 27 T cell receptor beta chains from one sample sequenced in a study of Ad26.COV2.S vaccination and SARS-CoV-2 variants. Treatment here: roughly 18 received Ad26.COV2.S at low or high dose, single or two shots; several received placebo; per-sample allocation not given. After the first vaccine or placebo injection, samples were drawn on day 63. Libraries were prepared by immunoSEQ multiplex PCR; TCRdb keeps only in-frame clonotypes and omits some of them. The sample lists a few hundred thousand clones; roughly 85% were seen once. The sample consisted of peripheral blood, taken in a trial of Ad26.COV2.S vaccine versus placebo. Receptors originate from a person aged 18-60 years who received the Ad26.COV2.S COVID-19 vaccine or a placebo.

This clone was found a few times. J is TRBJ2-1 and V is TRBV18; 7 nucleotides align to TRBD1. V gave up 7 bases and J gave up 3 bases; unmatched junction bases: 9. Germline-derived CDR1 and CDR2 are KGHSH and LQKENI. CDR3 length: 15 amino acids. The DNA for the CDR3 is TGTGCCAGCTACCAGGACAGGACCATCTACAATGAGCAGTTCTTC. The encoded protein is CASYQDRTIYNEQFF.

This chain joins TRBV4-2 and TRBJ2-3, with D perhaps assigned TRBD1 or TRBD2 (6 bases each). Trimming removed 0 bases from V and 1 base from J, with 14 bases in between. Per germline, CDR1 LGHNA and CDR2 YNFKEQ. The CDR3 runs 17 residues. This CDR3 is CASSQDRGPGGTDTQYF. For the CDR3, the DNA is TGTGCCAGCAGCCAAGATCGGGGGCCAGGGGGCACAGATACGCAGTATTTT.

CDR3 coding DNA: TGTGCCAGCAGCTCCATAGGGAACGAGCAGTACTTC. Its protein is CASSSIGNEQYF. The J gene is TRBJ2-7, the V gene TRBV5-5; no clear D gene. The germline CDR1 and CDR2 sequences are SGHKS and YYEKEE (reference sequence). V shed 3 bases and J shed 5 bases, with 9 bases lying between them. The CDR3 is 12 amino acids.

The chain recombines TRBV12-3 or TRBV12-4 with TRBJ2-5; possible D gene TRBD1, 6 bases. This CDR3 region has 13 residues. Trimming left V 5 bases short and J 4 bases short, with 11 bases between. The CDR3 DNA sequence: TGTGCCAGCAGTACACAGGGTGGAGAGACCCAGTACTTC. Protein sequence: CASSTQGGETQYF.

The count of this clone is one. The gene calls are TRBV6-5 and TRBJ1-1; 7 bases map to TRBD1. The CDR3 spans 15 residues. Germline V gene data show CDR1 as MNHEY and CDR2 as SVGAGI. J was trimmed by 7 bases and V by 8 bases; bases with no gene match: 16. This CDR3 reads CASGALRQGGYEAFF. The CDR3 DNA reads TGTGCCAGCGGGGCCTTAAGACAGGGCGGTTATGAAGCTTTCTTT.

The chain joins TRBV5-1 to TRBJ1-2, with D uncertain. The V end was cut by 2 bases, the J end by 4 bases, with 9 bases between. Germline V gene lookup returns CDR1 SGHRS and CDR2 YFSETQ. The CDR3 consists of 13 residues. The CDR3 reads CASSFGRAYGYTF. The CDR3 DNA sequence: TGCGCCAGCAGCTTCGGGAGAGCCTATGGCTACACCTTC.

For the CDR3, the DNA is TGTGCCAGCAGCTTAGACAGCTCCTATAATTCACCCCTCCACTTT. Translation gives CASSLDSSYNSPLHF. This sequence joins TRBV7-2 and TRBJ1-6, with D uncertain. The ends were cut back, 1 base at V and 0 bases at J, with 4 bases in the middle. The CDR3 loop spans 15 amino acids. CDR1 and CDR2 (germline): SGHTA, FQGNSA.

The rearrangement joins TRBV6-6 to TRBJ1-3; no clear D gene. Between the trimmed V and J ends, which lost 4 bases and 4 bases, there was a span of 8 bases. The CDR3 loop spans 13 amino acids. Germline lookup yields CDR1 MNHNY and CDR2 SVGAGI (reference sequence). The CDR3 DNA reads as TGTGCCAGCAGTTCCGGGAGGGGAAACACCATATATTTT. This sequence encodes CASSSGRGNTIYF.

The rearrangement uses TRBV18 and TRBJ1-2; D possibly corresponds to TRBD1 (5 bases). Trimming pared 6 bases from V and 6 bases from J, leaving 17 bases between. The V gene's germline CDR1 is KGHSH and CDR2 LQKENI. This CDR3 comprises 14 residues. The CDR3 region is CASSKLQGGDGYTF. The DNA for the CDR3 is TGTGCCAGCTCGAAACTTCAGGGAGGAGATGGCTACACCTTC. Using reference TRBV18 and TRBJ1-2 for the parts outside the CDR3, the full variable domain is NAGVMQNPRHLVRRRGQEARLRCSPMKGHSHVYWYRQLPEEGLKFMVYLQKENIIDESGMPKERFSAEFPKEGPSILRIQQVVRGDSAAYFCASSKLQGGDGYTFGSGTRLTVV.

The count of this clone is one. The CDR3 nucleotides are TGTGCCAGCAGCCAGGCGGCCAAAAACATTCAGTACTTC. It specifies CASSQAAKNIQYF. The J gene is TRBJ2-4, the V gene TRBV3-1 (or the pseudogene TRBV3-2); D remains unclear. The CDR3 has 13 amino acids. Germline V gene lookup returns CDR1 LGHDT and CDR2 YNNKEL (reference sequence). V lost 3 bases and J 1 base, leaving 4 bases between the germline ends.

The chain couples TRBV15 to TRBJ2-2; 14 nucleotides align to TRBD2. Trimming took 4 bases from V and 5 from J; bases not matched to a gene: 6. The CDR3 consists of 17 residues. Germline V gene data show CDR1 as LNHNV and CDR2 as YYDKDF (reference sequence). This chain's CDR3 is CATSTGLAGVGTGELFF. The CDR3 bases are TGTGCCACCAGCACGGGACTAGCGGGAGTCGGTACCGGGGAGCTGTTTTTT.

The chain has TRBV14 and TRBJ1-1; 9 nucleotides match TRBD1. The CDR3 spans 19 residues. Losses at the gene ends were 0 bases for V and 0 bases for J; bases not matched to a gene: 11. CDR1 is SGHDN, CDR2 FVKESK, per germline. The CDR3 sequence: CASSQDRLTGGVLNTEAFF. For the CDR3, the DNA is TGTGCCAGCAGCCAAGATCGTCTGACAGGGGGGGTTCTGAACACTGAAGCTTTCTTT.

This clone has just a few counts. This chain links TRBV18 with TRBJ1-2; 7 bases are shared with TRBD1. Trimming removed 5 bases from V and 3 bases from J; junction bases left unmatched: 6. Per germline, CDR1 KGHSH and CDR2 LQKENI. This CDR3 is built from 14 residues. The CDR3 bases are TGTGCCAGCTCAAAAAACAGGGGAGACTATGGCTACACCTTC. Encoded protein: CASSKNRGDYGYTF.

This chain joins TRBV7-8 and TRBJ1-1; no definite D call. This CDR3 has 15 amino acids. Germline V gives CDR1 SGHVS, CDR2 FQNEAQ. Trimming pared 5 bases from V and 0 bases from J, leaving 13 bases between. The CDR3 DNA sequence: TGTGCCAGCAGCCATAGCGGGAGTCTGAACACTGAAGCTTTCTTT. This translates into CASSHSGSLNTEAFF.

The chain links TRBV3-1 (or the pseudogene TRBV3-2) to TRBJ2-7; the D is unclear. Trimming removed 3 bases at V and 1 base at J, with 4 bases between. This CDR3 contains 12 residues. Germline assignment: CDR1 LGHDT and CDR2 YNNKEL (reference sequence). In DNA form, the CDR3 reads TGTGCCAGCAGCCAGCGATCCTACGAGCAGTACTTC. Translated: CASSQRSYEQYF.

The chain joins TRBV19 to TRBJ1-2; D possibly corresponds to TRBD1 (5 bases). The V end was cut by 6 bases, the J end by 12 bases, with 11 bases between. The CDR3 loop spans 10 amino acids. From germline, CDR1 is LNHDA and CDR2 SQIVND (reference sequence). The CDR3 sequence: CASRGRFHTF. CDR3 sequence (DNA): TGTGCCAGTAGGGGACGGTTTCACACCTTC. Looking up the rest from reference TRBV19 and TRBJ1-2 gives the full variable domain: DGGITQSPKYLFRKEGQNVTLSCEQNLNHDAMYWYRQDPGQGLRLIYYSQIVNDFQKGDIAEGYSVSREKKESFPLTVTSAQKNPTAFYLCASRGRFHTFGSGTRLTVV.

The gene calls are TRBV7-9 and TRBJ1-2; D perhaps matches TRBD1 (5 bases). Trimming pared 1 base from V and 4 bases from J, leaving 16 bases between. Per the germline V gene, CDR1 is SEHNR and CDR2 is FQNEAQ (reference sequence). This CDR3 is 16 amino acids long. Here the CDR3 reads CASSLGGEEGGYGYTF. The CDR3 DNA follows: TGTGCCAGCAGCTTAGGAGGGGAAGAGGGAGGCTATGGCTACACCTTC.

The chain is built from TRBV5-5 and TRBJ1-2, with D tentatively TRBD1 (5 bases). The CDR3 has 16 residues. Trimming shortened V by 3 bases and J by 4 bases, and 19 bases separated the two germline ends. In germline, CDR1 is SGHKS, CDR2 YYEKEE (reference sequence). The CDR3 spells CASSWGLQTDSYGYTF. The CDR3 DNA reads as TGTGCCAGCAGCTGGGGGTTGCAGACAGATTCCTATGGCTACACCTTC.

CDR3 sequence: CSVYPGEGYYNEQFF. CDR3 nucleotides: TGCAGCGTCTACCCCGGGGAGGGGTACTACAATGAGCAGTTCTTC. The genes are TRBV29-1 and TRBJ2-1; 7 nucleotides agree with TRBD2. Germline-derived CDR1 and CDR2 are SQVTM and ANQGSEA. The junction had 11 bases not matched to a gene; V was cut back by 6 bases and J by 3 bases. This CDR3 is 15 amino acids long.

The V call is TRBV6-2 or TRBV6-3, the J call TRBJ2-5, with D possibly TRBD2 on 5 matching bases. CDR1 and CDR2 from the germline V gene are MNHEY and SVGEGT. The CDR3 loop spans 11 amino acids. V gave up 5 bases and J gave up 10 bases, with 11 bases separating them. CDR3 bases: TGTGCCAGCAGTACTACTGGGAGCCAGTACTTC. Residues: CASSTTGSQYF.

The gene calls are TRBV5-1 and TRBJ1-2; D ambiguous. The CDR3 is 13 amino acids. Per the germline V gene, CDR1 is SGHRS and CDR2 is YFSETQ. V was pared by 5 bases and J by 6 bases, with 14 bases between. The DNA for the CDR3 is TGCGCCAGCAGTCTCGGGCCTTTTGATGGCTACACCTTC. Translation: CASSLGPFDGYTF. The full variable domain, completed using reference TRBV5-1 and TRBJ1-2, is KAGVTQTPRYLIKTRGQQVTLSCSPISGHRSVSWYQQTPGQGLQFLFEYFSETQRNKGNFPGRFSGRQFSNSRSEMNVSTLELGDSALYLCASSLGPFDGYTFGSGTRLTVV.

This chain connects TRBV7-6 to TRBJ2-3; possible D gene TRBD2, 6 bases. The CDR3 contains 18 residues. CDR1 SGHVS and CDR2 FNYEAQ come from the germline V gene. Trimming pared 1 base from V and 0 bases from J, leaving 17 bases between. CDR3: CASSLVGWRGASTDTQYF. The CDR3 DNA reads as TGTGCCAGCAGCTTAGTTGGTTGGCGGGGAGCTAGCACAGATACGCAGTATTTT.

The J gene is TRBJ2-5, the V gene TRBV19, with D unclear. Germline V gene data show CDR1 as LNHDA and CDR2 as SQIVND (reference sequence). CDR3 size: 14 residues. Trimming stripped 4 bases from V and 2 bases from J, with 11 bases between. DNA of the CDR3: TGTGCCAGTAGTACTAGGACGGCTCAAGAGACCCAGTACTTC. This sequence encodes CASSTRTAQETQYF.

The gene calls are TRBV30 and TRBJ2-1; D unclear. In germline, CDR1 is GTSNPN, CDR2 SVGIG (reference sequence). The CDR3 length is 12 residues. V lost 0 bases and J 7 bases, leaving 7 bases between the germline ends. The CDR3 spells CAWSVVGNEQFF. In DNA, the CDR3 is TGTGCCTGGAGTGTAGTGGGAAATGAGCAGTTCTTC.

This chain connects TRBV3-1 (or the pseudogene TRBV3-2) to TRBJ1-1; D gene ambiguous. Germline V CDR1 and CDR2: LGHDT, YNNKEL (reference sequence). Trimming took 4 bases from V and 5 from J, leaving 11 bases between them. The CDR3 sequence is 13 residues long. DNA of the CDR3: TGTGCCAGCAGCCGGACGGTGATTACTGAAGCTTTCTTT. This gives the protein CASSRTVITEAFF.

This chain links TRBV4-3 with TRBJ1-2, with D unclear. Trimming took off 0 bases at V and 4 bases at J, with 15 bases between the two ends. CDR1 and CDR2 (germline): LGHNA, YSLEER. The CDR3 runs 16 residues. The CDR3 coding sequence is TGCGCCAGCAGCCAAGAAGAGGGAAAATTAACCTATGGCTACACCTTC. Its translation: CASSQEEGKLTYGYTF.

The chain joins TRBV13 to TRBJ2-5, with a tentative D call TRBD2 (7 bases). The CDR3 has 14 residues. Trimming removed 2 bases at V and 4 bases at J, with 11 bases between. Germline V gives CDR1 PRHDT, CDR2 FYEKMQ (reference sequence). Here the CDR3 DNA reads TGTGCCAGCAGCTTATGGGGGGGCGGAGAGACCCAGTACTTC. Amino acids: CASSLWGGGETQYF.